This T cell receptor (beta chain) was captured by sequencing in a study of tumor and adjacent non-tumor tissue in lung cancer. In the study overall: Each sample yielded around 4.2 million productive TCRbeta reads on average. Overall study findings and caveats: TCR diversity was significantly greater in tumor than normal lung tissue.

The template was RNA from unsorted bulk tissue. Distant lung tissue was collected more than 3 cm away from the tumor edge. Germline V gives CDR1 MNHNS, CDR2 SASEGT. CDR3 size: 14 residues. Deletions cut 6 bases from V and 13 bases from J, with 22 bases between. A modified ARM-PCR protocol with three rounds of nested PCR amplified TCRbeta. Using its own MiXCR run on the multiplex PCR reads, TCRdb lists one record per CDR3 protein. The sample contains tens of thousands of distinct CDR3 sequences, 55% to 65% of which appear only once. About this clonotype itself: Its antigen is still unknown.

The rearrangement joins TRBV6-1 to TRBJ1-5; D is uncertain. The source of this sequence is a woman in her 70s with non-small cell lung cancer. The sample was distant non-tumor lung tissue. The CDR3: CASSPEGSNQTQHF. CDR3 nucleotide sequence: TGTGCCAGCAGCCCCGAGGGCAGCAATCAGACTCAGCATTTT.